This T cell receptor (beta chain) is drawn from a study of CD8+CD57+ T cells in acquired aplastic anemia. Study-level information: Yields of DNA that came from sorted CD4+ and CD8+ cells averaged approximately 3.2 ug. Sequencing produced an average of about 10 million reads per healthy donor for CD4+ cells. Study results and caveats: Almost 30 sequences, all CD8+ CDR3, were shared between patients and controls. Between the patient and control groups, CD8+ Simpson's diversity did not differ significantly.

In the case of this clonotype: What it binds is not known.

Germline V CDR1 and CDR2: LNHNV, YYDKDF (reference sequence). The V end was cut by 0 bases, the J end by 9 bases, with 18 bases between. This CDR3 has 16 amino acids. The TCR beta profiling, which covered VDJ combination and CDR3 sequence, was carried out using genomic DNA as the template. Each CDR3 protein gets one entry after TCRdb re-called the reads with MiXCR. The table lists around 400,000 distinct CDR3 sequences, just under 70% of them singletons. The receptor comes from a human donor in good health, serving as a control. The rearrangement joins TRBV15 to TRBJ2-1, with D possibly TRBD2 on 5 matching bases. The sequenced material came from sorted CD4+, CD8+, or CD8+CD57+ T cells (not recorded which) from PBMCs. CDR3 sequence: CATSRDVGPRRSEQFF. CDR3 nucleotide sequence: TGTGCCACCAGCAGAGATGTGGGTCCTAGGAGGAGTGAGCAGTTCTTC.